The 24 T cell receptor beta chains reported below all come from one sample, sequenced in a study of Ad26.COV2.S vaccination and SARS-CoV-2 variants (dated by TCRdb to the early 2020s). The treatment or condition label, as the study defines it: 19 received Ad26.COV2.S at low or high dose, single or two shots; about 5 received placebo; per-sample allocation not given. For vaccine and placebo recipients, repertoires were sequenced using samples collected on day 63 after the first injection. Libraries were built with the immunoSEQ multiplex PCR assay. The table comes from immuneACCESS by way of TCRdb, which keeps in-frame sequences with V and J called. Part of the clones is missing from these tables; in studies checked, under half for an unresolved V gene and the rest for unknown reasons. For this sample the table gives around 450,000 clones, of which nearly 90% were detected only once. Approximately 2.5% of the sample is held by the ten biggest clonotypes.

The sequences come from peripheral blood, collected in a trial of Ad26.COV2.S vaccine versus placebo. The receptors stem from a person aged 18-60 years who received the Ad26.COV2.S COVID-19 vaccine or a placebo.

The chain combines TRBV28 with TRBJ2-2; 7 bases map to TRBD1. Germline V gene data show CDR1 as MDHEN and CDR2 as SYDVKM. The length of the CDR3 is 17 residues. V gave up 8 bases and J gave up 1 base; unmatched junction bases: 13. CDR3 in DNA: TGTGCCAGCCAGCACTATGACAGGGTTAAGAACACCGGGGAGCTGTTTTTT. Amino acid sequence: CASQHYDRVKNTGELFF.

A note on this clone: The junction differs from germline at one of its ends, possibly a read error. The CDR3 loop is CASKKSGSTDTQYF. The CDR3 bases are TGTGCTAGCAAGAAGAGTGGTAGCACAGATACGCAGTATTTT. V and J are TRBV7-7 and TRBJ2-3; the D is unclear. Germline V gene data show CDR1 as SSHAT and CDR2 as FNYEAQ (reference sequence). This CDR3 region has 14 residues.

The chain links TRBV6-6 to TRBJ1-6; 8 nucleotides agree with TRBD1. The CDR3 spans 14 residues. Germline loops: CDR1 MNHNY, CDR2 SVGAGI (reference sequence). V gave up 6 bases and J gave up 10 bases; unmatched junction bases: 8. This CDR3 is CASRPDRGGSPLHF. As DNA, the CDR3 is TGTGCCAGCAGACCCGACAGGGGTGGATCACCCCTCCACTTT.

This clone occurred once. The chain has TRBV29-1 and TRBJ1-1; D call uncertain. CDR3 length: 13 residues. In germline, CDR1 is SQVTM, CDR2 ANQGSEA. V was trimmed by 3 bases and J by 3 bases, leaving 11 bases between them. The CDR3 DNA follows: TGCAGCGTTGAGGCACCCCGGGACACTGAAGCTTTCTTT. This translates into CSVEAPRDTEAFF.

Only one count was recorded for this clone. The V gene is TRBV18, the J gene TRBJ2-3, with 7 bases that match TRBD2. Germline-derived CDR1 and CDR2 are KGHSH and LQKENI. The CDR3 contains 12 residues. V lost 8 bases to trimming and J lost 8 bases; unmatched junction nucleotides: 7. This CDR3 is CASAERGRTQYF. DNA of the CDR3: TGTGCCAGCGCGGAGCGGGGTCGTACGCAGTATTTT.

This clone was observed once. The rearrangement links TRBV28 to TRBJ2-3, with 10 bases identical to TRBD2. This CDR3 contains 19 residues. Germline loops: CDR1 MDHEN, CDR2 SYDVKM. Unmatched junction bases numbered 13, after V lost 2 bases and J lost 2 bases. CDR3 sequence (DNA): TGTGCCAGCAGTTTAAGACGGTCTAGCGGGGGCCCGGACACAGATACGCAGTATTTT. It is translated as CASSLRRSSGGPDTDTQYF.

The chain combines TRBV9 with TRBJ2-1; a possible D gene is TRBD1 (6 bases). Trimming shortened V by 1 base and J by 4 bases, and 15 bases separated the two germline ends. The CDR3 runs to 16 residues. Germline V gene lookup returns CDR1 SGDLS and CDR2 YYNGEE. CDR3 coding DNA: TGTGCCAGCAGCGTAAGTGCCAAGGGGGAATACAATGAGCAGTTCTTC. Residues: CASSVSAKGEYNEQFF. The full variable domain, its missing parts supplied by reference TRBV9 and TRBJ2-1, is DSGVTQTPKHLITATGQRVTLRCSPRSGDLSVYWYQQSLDQGLQFLIQYYNGEERAKGNILERFSAQQFPDLHSELNLSSLELGDSALYFCASSVSAKGEYNEQFFGPGTRLTVL.

The V gene is TRBV3-1 (or the pseudogene TRBV3-2), the J gene TRBJ1-5; D might be TRBD1 (5 bases). V was cut by 0 bases and J by 10 bases, with 16 bases left in between. In germline, CDR1 is LGHDT, CDR2 YNNKEL (reference sequence). The CDR3 length is 15 residues. CDR3 sequence (DNA): TGTGCCAGCAGCCAAGAACGGCGGACATCAGCACCCCAGCATTTT. This encodes CASSQERRTSAPQHF.

The chain recombines TRBV19 with TRBJ2-7; the D gene could be TRBD1 or TRBD2 (5 bases each). Deletions cut 2 bases from V and 3 bases from J, with 14 bases between. Germline V gene lookup returns CDR1 LNHDA and CDR2 SQIVND (reference sequence). The CDR3 covers 15 residues. The CDR3 sequence is CASSIFQGEIYEQYF. The CDR3 nucleotides are TGTGCCAGTAGTATATTCCAGGGAGAAATCTACGAGCAGTACTTC.

J is TRBJ2-3 and V is TRBV7-8; D possibly corresponds to TRBD2 (5 bases). The germline CDR1 and CDR2 sequences are SGHVS and FQNEAQ. The V gene lost 8 bases and the J gene lost 6 bases, with 15 bases spanning the gap. The CDR3 is made up of 13 amino acids. The chain's CDR3 is CASLPREYDTQYF. CDR3 bases: TGTGCCAGCCTTCCCCGGGAATATGATACGCAGTATTTT.

The J gene is TRBJ1-2, the V gene TRBV10-3; maybe TRBD1 (5 bases). The CDR3 totals 13 residues. Looked up from germline, CDR1 is ENHRY and CDR2 is SYGVKD. Between the trimmed V and J ends, which lost 7 bases and 5 bases, there was a span of 14 bases. The CDR3 DNA follows: TGTGCCATCAAATCGCAAGGGACGTATGGCTACACCTTC. Amino acid sequence: CAIKSQGTYGYTF.

The genes are TRBV4-2 and TRBJ1-5; TRBD1 matches 11 bases. This CDR3 spans 19 amino acids. V trimming: 4 bases; J trimming: 1 base; junction bases outside the gene matches: 12. CDR1 and CDR2 from the germline V gene are LGHNA and YNFKEQ. The CDR3 reads CASSRDSGTGGRSNQPQHF. Written as DNA, the CDR3 is TGTGCCAGCAGCCGAGATAGCGGGACAGGGGGGAGAAGCAATCAGCCCCAGCATTTT.

This chain links TRBV6-5 with TRBJ2-5; D is unclear. The germline V and J ends were trimmed by 0 bases and 1 base, with 9 bases remaining between them. The length of the CDR3 is 15 residues. Germline V gives CDR1 MNHEY, CDR2 SVGAGI. Here the CDR3 reads CASSYSPASQETQYF. CDR3 in DNA: TGTGCCAGCAGTTACTCCCCCGCTTCCCAAGAGACCCAGTACTTC.

The genes are TRBV12-3 or TRBV12-4 and TRBJ2-5, with no clear D. Trimming removed 5 bases from V and 4 bases from J, with 11 bases in between. The CDR3 totals 13 residues. The CDR3 coding sequence is TGTGCCAGCAGTCTCCTCATCGGAGAGACCCAGTACTTC. Translation: CASSLLIGETQYF.

The chain combines TRBV9 with TRBJ1-2, with D perhaps matching TRBD1 (5 bases). The CDR3 extends over 14 amino acids. V lost 4 bases to trimming and J lost 4 bases, with 14 bases between them. CDR1 is SGDLS, CDR2 YYNGEE, per germline. The chain's CDR3 is CASSRRRDGYGYTF. The CDR3 DNA reads TGTGCCAGCAGCCGACGCCGGGACGGCTATGGCTACACCTTC.

The chain is built from TRBV10-3 and TRBJ1-2, with a possible D match to TRBD1 (5 bases). The CDR3 is 13 amino acids. The V gene's germline CDR1 is ENHRY and CDR2 SYGVKD. The V and J ends lost 2 bases and 5 bases respectively, with 9 bases between them. The CDR3 DNA reads TGTGCCATCAGTGAGGAAGGGGAGTATGGCTACACCTTC. Translation gives CAISEEGEYGYTF.

The V and J genes are TRBV9 and TRBJ2-3, with 8 positions matching TRBD2. J was trimmed by 0 bases and V by 3 bases; bases with no gene match: 3. The CDR3 spans 15 residues. Germline V gives CDR1 SGDLS, CDR2 YYNGEE. The CDR3 loop reads CASSESSGSTDTQYF. The CDR3 DNA sequence: TGTGCCAGCAGCGAATCTAGCGGGAGCACAGATACGCAGTATTTT.

This chain links TRBV29-1 with TRBJ2-3; a weak D match, TRBD2 (6 bases). The germline V gene encodes CDR1 SQVTM and CDR2 ANQGSEA. Between the trimmed V and J ends, which lost 6 bases and 0 bases, there was a span of 13 bases. The CDR3 loop spans 14 amino acids. CDR3 sequence: CSVLVRGSTDTQYF. In DNA, the CDR3 is TGCAGCGTCTTAGTGCGGGGAAGCACAGATACGCAGTATTTT.

This clone was seen only a few times. The chain uses TRBV5-1 and TRBJ1-6, with no clear D. Trimming left V 0 bases short and J 7 bases short, with 14 bases between. The germline CDR1 and CDR2 sequences are SGHRS and YFSETQ. The length of the CDR3 is 16 residues. The CDR3 nucleotides are TGCGCCAGCAGCTTGGGGGCTGGGTCTCGGAATTCACCCCTCCACTTT. Translation: CASSLGAGSRNSPLHF.

J is TRBJ1-6 and V is TRBV28; TRBD1 agrees at 7 bases. Trimming at V came to 3 bases and at J to 7 bases, leaving 6 bases not matched to a gene. Germline lookup yields CDR1 MDHEN and CDR2 SYDVKM. The CDR3 contains 15 residues. In DNA form, the CDR3 reads TGTGCCAGCAGTTTCCTGGACAGGAAGAATTCACCCCTCCACTTT. This sequence encodes CASSFLDRKNSPLHF.

V usage is TRBV12-3 or TRBV12-4 and J usage is TRBJ1-4; TRBD1 agrees at 8 bases. V lost 11 bases, J lost 7 bases, and 6 bases stayed unmatched. The CDR3 is made up of 12 amino acids. CDR3 residues: CADQGAGEKLFF. The CDR3 DNA follows: TGTGCCGACCAGGGGGCCGGTGAAAAACTGTTTTTT.

CDR3 in amino acids: CASSRSFQETQYF. The CDR3 DNA follows: TGTGCCAGCAGCAGAAGTTTTCAAGAGACCCAGTACTTC. The chain has TRBV7-3 and TRBJ2-5; D ambiguous. CDR3 length: 13 amino acids. V was clipped by 5 bases and J by 2 bases, with 9 bases between them. The germline V gene encodes CDR1 SGHTA and CDR2 FQGTGA.

The chain combines TRBV5-1 with TRBJ2-7, with 7 nucleotides matching TRBD2. Germline V CDR1 and CDR2: SGHRS, YFSETQ. The CDR3 totals 16 residues. J lost 3 bases, V lost 8 bases, and 17 bases had no gene match. The CDR3 nucleotides read TGCGCCAGTTTAACCCTTGTCCCAGCGGGACTCTACGAGCAGTACGTC. Protein: CASLTLVPAGLYEQYV.

The table lists this clone with a few counts. V and J are TRBV4-3 and TRBJ1-1, with D uncertain. The V gene's germline CDR1 is LGHNA and CDR2 YSLEER. Trimming cost V 0 bases and J 4 bases, with 12 bases left between them. The CDR3 runs to 15 residues. CDR3 sequence reads: CASSQDPPRGTEAFF. CDR3 DNA: TGCGCCAGCAGCCAAGATCCGCCCCGGGGCACTGAAGCTTTCTTT.